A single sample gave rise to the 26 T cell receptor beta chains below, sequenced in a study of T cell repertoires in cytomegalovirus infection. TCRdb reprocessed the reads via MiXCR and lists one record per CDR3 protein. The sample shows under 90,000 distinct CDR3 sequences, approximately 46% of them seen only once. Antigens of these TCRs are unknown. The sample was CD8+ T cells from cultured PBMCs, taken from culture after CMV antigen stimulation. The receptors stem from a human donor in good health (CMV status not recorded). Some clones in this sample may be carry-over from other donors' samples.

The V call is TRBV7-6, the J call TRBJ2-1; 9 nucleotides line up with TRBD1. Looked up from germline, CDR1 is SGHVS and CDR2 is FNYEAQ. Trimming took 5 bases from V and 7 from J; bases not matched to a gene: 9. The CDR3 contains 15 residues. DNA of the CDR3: TGTGCCAGCAGCCACACACAGGGGGCGCGGAATGAGCAGTTCTTC. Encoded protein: CASSHTQGARNEQFF.

The DNA for the CDR3 is TGTGCCAGCAGCCAAGATCTGTCTGGTGAGCAGTTCTTC. Protein: CASSQDLSGEQFF. This chain links TRBV4-2 with TRBJ2-1; no clear D gene. Germline V gene data show CDR1 as LGHNA and CDR2 as YNFKEQ. This CDR3 spans 13 amino acids. V was clipped by 0 bases and J by 9 bases, with 9 bases between them.

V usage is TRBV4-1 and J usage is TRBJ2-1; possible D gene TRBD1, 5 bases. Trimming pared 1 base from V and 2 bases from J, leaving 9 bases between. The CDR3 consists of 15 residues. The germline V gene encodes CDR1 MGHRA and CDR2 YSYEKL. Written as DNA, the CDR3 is TGCGCCAGCAGCCAAGGGGGCAGGACCTACAATGAGCAGTTCTTC. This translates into CASSQGGRTYNEQFF.

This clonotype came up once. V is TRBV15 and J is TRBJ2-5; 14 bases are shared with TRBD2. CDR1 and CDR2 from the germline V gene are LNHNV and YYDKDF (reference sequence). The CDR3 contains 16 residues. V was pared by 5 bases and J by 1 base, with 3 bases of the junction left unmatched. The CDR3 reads CATSSGLAGAQETQYF. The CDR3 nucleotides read TGTGCCACCAGCTCGGGACTAGCGGGGGCCCAAGAGACCCAGTACTTC.

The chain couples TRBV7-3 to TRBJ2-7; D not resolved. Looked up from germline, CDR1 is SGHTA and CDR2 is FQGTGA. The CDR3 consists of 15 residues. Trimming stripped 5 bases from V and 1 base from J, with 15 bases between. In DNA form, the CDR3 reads TGTGCCAGCAGCAAAGGGCAGGTTGAATCCTACGAGCAGTACTTC. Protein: CASSKGQVESYEQYF. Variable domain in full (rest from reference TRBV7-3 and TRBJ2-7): GAGVSQTPSNKVTEKGKYVELRCDPISGHTALYWYRQSLGQGPEFLIYFQGTGAADDSGLPNDRFFAVRPEGSVSTLKIQRTERGDSAVYLCASSKGQVESYEQYFGPGTRLTVT.

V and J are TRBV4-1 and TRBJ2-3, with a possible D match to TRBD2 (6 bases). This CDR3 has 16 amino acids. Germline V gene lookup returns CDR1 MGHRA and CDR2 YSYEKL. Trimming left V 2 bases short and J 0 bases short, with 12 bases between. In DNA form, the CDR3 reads TGCGCCAGCAGCCAATTGGGGGGTAGTAGCACAGATACGCAGTATTTT. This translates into CASSQLGGSSTDTQYF.

The DNA of the CDR3 is TGTGCCAGCAGCCAACATTTTGCAGGGGGCGGTCTCACTGAAGCTTTCTTT. The encoded protein is CASSQHFAGGGLTEAFF. V and J are TRBV11-1 and TRBJ1-1; TRBD1 agrees at 8 bases. The length of the CDR3 is 17 residues. With 5 bases clipped from V and 4 bases from J, the junction kept 15 bases outside the gene matches. Germline lookup yields CDR1 SGHAT and CDR2 FQDESV (reference sequence).

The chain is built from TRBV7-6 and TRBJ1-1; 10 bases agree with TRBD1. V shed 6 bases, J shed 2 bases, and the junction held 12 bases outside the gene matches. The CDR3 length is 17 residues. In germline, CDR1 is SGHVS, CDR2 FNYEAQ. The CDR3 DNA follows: TGTGCCAGCAGTTACCCTCGGACAGGGGGAATTAACACTGAAGCTTTCTTT. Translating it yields CASSYPRTGGINTEAFF.

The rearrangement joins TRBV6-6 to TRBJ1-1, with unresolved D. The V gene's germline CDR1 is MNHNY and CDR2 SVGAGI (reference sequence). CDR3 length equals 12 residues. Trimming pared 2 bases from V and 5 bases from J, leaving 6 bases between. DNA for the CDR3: TGTGCCAGCAGTTACGGGGAGACTGAAGCTTTCTTT. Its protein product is CASSYGETEAFF.

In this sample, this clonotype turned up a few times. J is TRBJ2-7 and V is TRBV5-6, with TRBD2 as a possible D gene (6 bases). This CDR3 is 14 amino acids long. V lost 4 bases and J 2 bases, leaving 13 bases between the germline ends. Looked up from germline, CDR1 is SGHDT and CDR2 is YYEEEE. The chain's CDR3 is CASSPDGGAYEQYF. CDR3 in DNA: TGTGCCAGCAGCCCCGACGGGGGAGCCTACGAGCAGTACTTC.

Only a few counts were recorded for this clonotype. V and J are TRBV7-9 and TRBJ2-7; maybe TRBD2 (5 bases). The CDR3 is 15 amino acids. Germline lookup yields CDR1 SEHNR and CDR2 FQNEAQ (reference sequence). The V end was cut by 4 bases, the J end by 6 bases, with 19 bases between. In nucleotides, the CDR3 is TGTGCCAGCAGCTCCACGGCTAACGCGGGTGTCGAGCAGTACTTC. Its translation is CASSSTANAGVEQYF.

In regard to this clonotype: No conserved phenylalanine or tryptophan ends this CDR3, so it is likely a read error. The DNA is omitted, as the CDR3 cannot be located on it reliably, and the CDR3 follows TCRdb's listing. Here the CDR3 reads CASSRQDLYL. The rearrangement uses TRBV27 and TRBJ1-2; no DNA check was done on the table's D call, TRBD1. The CDR3 spans 10 amino acids, including both terminal residues. Per the germline V gene, CDR1 is MNHEY and CDR2 is SMNVEV (reference sequence).

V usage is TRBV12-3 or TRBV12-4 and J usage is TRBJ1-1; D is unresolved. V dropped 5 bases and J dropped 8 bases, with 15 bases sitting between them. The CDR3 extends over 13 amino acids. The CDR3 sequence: CASSPFSDLEAFF. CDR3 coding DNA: TGTGCCAGCAGTCCCTTTTCGGATCTCGAAGCTTTCTTT.

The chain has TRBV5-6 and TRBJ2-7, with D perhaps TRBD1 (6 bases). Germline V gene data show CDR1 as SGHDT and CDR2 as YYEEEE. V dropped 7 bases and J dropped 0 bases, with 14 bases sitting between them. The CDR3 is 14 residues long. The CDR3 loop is CASHQGPSSYEQYF. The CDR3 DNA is TGTGCCAGCCATCAGGGGCCGAGCTCCTACGAGCAGTACTTC.

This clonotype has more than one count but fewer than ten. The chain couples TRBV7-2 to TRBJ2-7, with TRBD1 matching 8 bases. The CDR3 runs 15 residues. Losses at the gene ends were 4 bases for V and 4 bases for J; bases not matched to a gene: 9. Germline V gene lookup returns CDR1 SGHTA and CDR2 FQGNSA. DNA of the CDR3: TGTGCCAGCAGCTCCCAAGGACAGGGCGCATACGAGCAGTACTTC. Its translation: CASSSQGQGAYEQYF.

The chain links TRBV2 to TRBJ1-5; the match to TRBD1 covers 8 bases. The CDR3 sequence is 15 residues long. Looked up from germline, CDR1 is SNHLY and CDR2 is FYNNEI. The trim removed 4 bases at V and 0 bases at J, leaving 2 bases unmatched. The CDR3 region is CASSGTGNSNQPQHF. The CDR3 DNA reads TGTGCCAGCAGTGGGACAGGGAATAGCAATCAGCCCCAGCATTTT.

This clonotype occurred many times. For the CDR3, the DNA is TGTGCCAGCAGCTTTTGGGAGGGGGAGCTGTTTTTT. This translates into CASSFWEGELFF. J is TRBJ2-2 and V is TRBV7-3; D may be TRBD2 (5 bases). The CDR3 length is 12 residues. V gave up 3 bases and J gave up 8 bases, with 7 bases separating them. CDR1 and CDR2 (germline): SGHTA, FQGTGA.

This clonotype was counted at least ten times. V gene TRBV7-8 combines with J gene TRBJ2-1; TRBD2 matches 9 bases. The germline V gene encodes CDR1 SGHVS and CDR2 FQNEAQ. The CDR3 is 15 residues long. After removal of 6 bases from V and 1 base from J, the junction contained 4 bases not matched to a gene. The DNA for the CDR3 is TGTGCCAGCAGGCAGGCGGGGGGGTCCTACAATGAGCAGTTCTTC. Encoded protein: CASRQAGGSYNEQFF.

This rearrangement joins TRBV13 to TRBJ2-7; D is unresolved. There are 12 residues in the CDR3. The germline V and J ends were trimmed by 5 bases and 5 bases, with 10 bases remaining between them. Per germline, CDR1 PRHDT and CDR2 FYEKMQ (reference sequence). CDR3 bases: TGTGCCAGCAGCCACCGAAAGCACGAGCAGTACTTC. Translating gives CASSHRKHEQYF.

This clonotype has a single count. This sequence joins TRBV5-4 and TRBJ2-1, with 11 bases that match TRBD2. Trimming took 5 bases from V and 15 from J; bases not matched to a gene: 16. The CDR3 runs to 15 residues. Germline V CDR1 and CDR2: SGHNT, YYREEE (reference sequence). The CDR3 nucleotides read TGTGCCAGCAGGTCCCCTAGCGGGGGGCTCCCGCAGTGGTTCTTC. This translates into CASRSPSGGLPQWFF.

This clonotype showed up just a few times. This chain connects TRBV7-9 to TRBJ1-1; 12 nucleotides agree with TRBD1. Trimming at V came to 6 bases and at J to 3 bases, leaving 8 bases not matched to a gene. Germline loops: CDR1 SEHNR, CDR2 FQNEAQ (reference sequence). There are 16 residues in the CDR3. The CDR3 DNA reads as TGTGCCAGCAGGTCCCGGGACAGGGGGCTTTACACTGAAGCTTTCTTT. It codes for CASRSRDRGLYTEAFF.

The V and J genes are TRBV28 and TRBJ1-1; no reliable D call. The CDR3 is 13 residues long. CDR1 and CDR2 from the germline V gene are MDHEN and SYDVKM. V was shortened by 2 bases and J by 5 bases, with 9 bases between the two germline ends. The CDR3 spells CASSLGTFTEAFF. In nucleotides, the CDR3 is TGTGCCAGCAGTTTAGGCACGTTTACTGAAGCTTTCTTT.

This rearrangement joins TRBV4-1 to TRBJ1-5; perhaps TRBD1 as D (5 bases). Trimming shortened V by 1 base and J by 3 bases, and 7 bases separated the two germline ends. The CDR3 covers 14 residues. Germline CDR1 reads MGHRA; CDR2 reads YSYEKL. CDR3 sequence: CASSQGQPNQPQHF. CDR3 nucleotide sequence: TGCGCCAGCAGCCAAGGACAGCCCAATCAGCCCCAGCATTTT.

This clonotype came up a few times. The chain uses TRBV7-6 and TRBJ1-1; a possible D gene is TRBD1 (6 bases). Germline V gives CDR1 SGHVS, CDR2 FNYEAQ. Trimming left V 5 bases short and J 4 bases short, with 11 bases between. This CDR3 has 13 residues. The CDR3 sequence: CASSRTAGTEAFF. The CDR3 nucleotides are TGTGCCAGCAGCCGGACAGCGGGCACTGAAGCTTTCTTT.

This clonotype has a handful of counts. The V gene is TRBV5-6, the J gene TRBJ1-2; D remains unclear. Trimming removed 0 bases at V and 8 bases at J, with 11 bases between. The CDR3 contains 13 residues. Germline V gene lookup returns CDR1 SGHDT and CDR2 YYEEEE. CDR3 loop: CASSLGRLGGYTF. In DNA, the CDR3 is TGTGCCAGCAGCTTGGGCCGCCTGGGGGGCTACACCTTC.

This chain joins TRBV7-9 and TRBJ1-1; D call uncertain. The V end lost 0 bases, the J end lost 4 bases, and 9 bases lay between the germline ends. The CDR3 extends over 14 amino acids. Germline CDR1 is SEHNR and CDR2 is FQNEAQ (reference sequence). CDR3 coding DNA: TGTGCCAGCAGCTTAGCAATTTTGGGCACTGAAGCTTTCTTT. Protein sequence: CASSLAILGTEAFF.